The clone carrying this T cell receptor beta chain was found many times. Its target is not known. The data were taken from a study of human T cells and chemical hapten exposure. Study-level background: There were per-sample TCR yield variations, arising mainly from small pooled library volume differences.

V was clipped by 1 base and J by 5 bases, with 17 bases between them. The CDR3 has 16 amino acids. Study-wide results and caveats: With DPC sensitization, TCRs exceeding 1 in 1000 frequency showed no change.

Documented time point: healthy volunteer bleed at 6 weeks. Total RNA extraction was carried out from unfractionated whole blood. Individual cDNA molecules in this library carried unique molecular identifiers. As originally analysed: With a range of about 20,000 to 700,000, the median per sample was 95,638 TCRs. TCRdb re-analysed the RACE reads in MiXCR, keeping a single row per CDR3 protein. The V and J calls here are based on TCRdb, not the publication. The repertoire includes roughly 80,000 distinct CDR3 sequences, approximately 8.6% of them detected once, and about 1.7% sits in the top ten. Sample: whole blood. The TCR was taken from a female donor in good health. Some clones in this sample may be carry-over from other donors' samples. V is TRBV12-3 or TRBV12-4 and J is TRBJ1-1; D may be TRBD1 (5 bases). DNA for the CDR3: TGTGCCAGCAGTTTAGGGGTCAGGGAAGGTCTTACTGAAGCTTTCTTT. Translated: CASSLGVREGLTEAFF.